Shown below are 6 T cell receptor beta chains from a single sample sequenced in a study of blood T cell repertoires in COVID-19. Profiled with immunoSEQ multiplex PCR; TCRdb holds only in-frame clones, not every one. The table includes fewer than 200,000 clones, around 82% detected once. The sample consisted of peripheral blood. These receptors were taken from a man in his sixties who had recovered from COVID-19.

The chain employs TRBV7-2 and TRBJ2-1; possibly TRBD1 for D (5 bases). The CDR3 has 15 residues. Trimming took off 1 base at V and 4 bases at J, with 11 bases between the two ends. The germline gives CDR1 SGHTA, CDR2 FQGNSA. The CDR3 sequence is CASSLVGTGYNEQFF. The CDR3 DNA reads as TGTGCCAGCAGCTTAGTTGGTACAGGTTACAATGAGCAGTTCTTC.

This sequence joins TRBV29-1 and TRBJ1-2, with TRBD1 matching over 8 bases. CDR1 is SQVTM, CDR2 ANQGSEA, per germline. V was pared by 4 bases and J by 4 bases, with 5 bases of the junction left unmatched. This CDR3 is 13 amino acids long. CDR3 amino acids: CSVAPGGSYGYTF. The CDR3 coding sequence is TGCAGCGTTGCCCCAGGGGGCAGCTATGGCTACACCTTC.

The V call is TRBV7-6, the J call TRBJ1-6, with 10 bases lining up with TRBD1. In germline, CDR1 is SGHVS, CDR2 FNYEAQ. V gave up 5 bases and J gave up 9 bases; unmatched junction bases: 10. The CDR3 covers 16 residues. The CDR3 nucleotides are TGTGCCAGCAGCCTCCGGGACAGGGGCACCCTTTCACCCCTCCACTTT. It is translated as CASSLRDRGTLSPLHF.

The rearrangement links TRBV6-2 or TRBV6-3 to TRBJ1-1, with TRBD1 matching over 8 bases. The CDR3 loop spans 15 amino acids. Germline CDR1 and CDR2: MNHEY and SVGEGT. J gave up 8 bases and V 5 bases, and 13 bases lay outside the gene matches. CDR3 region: CASSHPGQAKGEAFF. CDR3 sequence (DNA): TGTGCCAGCAGTCACCCGGGACAGGCGAAAGGAGAAGCTTTCTTT.

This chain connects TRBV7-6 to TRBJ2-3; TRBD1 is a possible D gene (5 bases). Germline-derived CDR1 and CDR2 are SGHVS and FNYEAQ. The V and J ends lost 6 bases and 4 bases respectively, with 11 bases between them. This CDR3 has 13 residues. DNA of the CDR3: TGTGCCAGCAGTACCAGGGATCCAGATACGCAGTATTTT. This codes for CASSTRDPDTQYF.

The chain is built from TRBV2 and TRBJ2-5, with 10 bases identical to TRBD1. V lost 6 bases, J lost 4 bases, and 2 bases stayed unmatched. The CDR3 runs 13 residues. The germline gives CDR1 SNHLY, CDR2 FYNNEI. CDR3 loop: CASSGQGVETQYF. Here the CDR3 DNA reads TGTGCCAGCAGCGGACAGGGGGTAGAGACCCAGTACTTC.